The clone carrying this T cell receptor beta chain was detected a few times. The antigen is undetermined. This entry belongs to a study of beta chain features in type 1 diabetes. Background on the study: Similarity in age, gender and cell yields was seen between patients and healthy donors. Examination of sorted cells across all samples involved around 98 million cells. General observations from the study: HLA influence on TCRB rearrangement stayed unresolved here. In every one of the four CD4+ subsets, TCRB CDR3s were moderately but significantly shorter in Type 1 diabetes patients.

Every sorted population was more than 95% pure. All of the isolated RNA was reverse transcribed, so expressed TCRB transcripts were sequenced. TCRdb's copy holds only in-frame clones and misses some; the assay was immunoSEQ multiplex PCR. The table records about 120,000 clones, about a sixth of them present only once. The sequence derives from a man under 40 with type 1 diabetes. Sequenced material: central memory CD4+ T cells from blood.

CDR3 sequence reads: CAWRAGLEYGELFF. CDR3 in DNA: TGTGCCTGGAGGGCCGGACTGGAGTACGGGGAGCTGTTTTTT. The chain is built from TRBV30 and TRBJ2-2; possibly TRBD2 for D (5 bases). Germline CDR1 is GTSNPN and CDR2 is SVGIG (reference sequence). V dropped 3 bases and J dropped 7 bases, with 15 bases sitting between them. The CDR3 sequence is 14 residues long.